One and the same sample provided the 15 T cell receptor beta chains below, sequenced in a study of blood T cells in healthy people across ages. Together with a sample-barcoded 5' primer, a J-beta primer mix was included in a second PCR lasting about 6 to 12 cycles. Using its own MiXCR run on the 5' RACE reads, TCRdb lists one record per CDR3 protein. Seen here are over a million distinct CDR3 sequences, over 35% observed once, and the top ten hold about 20%. Sequencing input: blood. Receptors were obtained from a woman in her sixties or seventies in good health.

V gene TRBV25-1 combines with J gene TRBJ2-1; D not resolved. With 6 bases removed from V and 3 bases from J, the gap between germline ends came to 18 bases. The CDR3 consists of 16 residues. Germline CDR1 reads MGHDK; CDR2 reads SYGVNS. The CDR3 spells CASSPNEGFLYNEQFF. The DNA of the CDR3 is TGTGCCAGCAGCCCTAATGAAGGCTTCCTCTACAATGAGCAGTTCTTC.

The genes are TRBV7-9 and TRBJ1-4; perhaps TRBD1 as D (6 bases). The V end was cut by 3 bases, the J end by 7 bases, with 12 bases between. The length of the CDR3 is 14 residues. Germline CDR1 is SEHNR and CDR2 is FQNEAQ (reference sequence). The CDR3 DNA is TGTGCCAGCAGCTTCCCAGGGGTAGTTGAAAAACTGTTTTTT. It translates to CASSFPGVVEKLFF.

This rearrangement joins TRBV11-1 to TRBJ2-2, with D unclear. This CDR3 is 15 amino acids long. The V gene's germline CDR1 is SGHAT and CDR2 FQDESV (reference sequence). The ends were cut back, 5 bases at V and 6 bases at J, with 16 bases in the middle. CDR3 DNA: TGTGCCAGCAGCCCGGTCGTGGTCCGTTCCGGGGAGCTGTTTTTT. It is translated as CASSPVVVRSGELFF.

About this clonotype: A read error may account for a junction end that differs from germline. This sequence joins TRBV24-1 and TRBJ2-3; TRBD2 aligns across 11 bases. The CDR3 consists of 16 residues. The germline V gene encodes CDR1 KGHDR and CDR2 SFDVKD. The DNA of the CDR3 is TGTGCCACCAGTGACCCTAAGACTAGCGGGACCTATACGCGGTATTTT. It yields the protein CATSDPKTSGTYTRYF.

The rearrangement links TRBV20-1 to TRBJ2-1; D is perhaps TRBD2 (5 bases). Germline CDR1 DFQATT, CDR2 SNEGSKA (reference sequence). This CDR3 is 17 amino acids long. V dropped 0 bases and J dropped 3 bases, with 18 bases sitting between them. The CDR3 bases are TGCAGTGCTAGAGATACGGGAAATAGCGCCAACTACAATGAGCAGTTCTTC. It translates to CSARDTGNSANYNEQFF.

J is TRBJ2-6 and V is TRBV6-6; a possible D gene is TRBD1 (6 bases). V was shortened by 6 bases and J by 2 bases, with 14 bases between the two germline ends. Germline CDR1 is MNHNY and CDR2 is SVGAGI (reference sequence). The length of the CDR3 is 16 residues. In nucleotides, the CDR3 is TGTGCCAGCAGCCGGACGAACAGGGCTGGGGCCAACGTCCTGACTTTC. It codes for CASSRTNRAGANVLTF.

The genes are TRBV20-1 and TRBJ1-4; a weak D match, TRBD1 (6 bases). Trimming pared 5 bases from V and 0 bases from J, leaving 13 bases between. The CDR3 sequence is 15 residues long. CDR1 DFQATT and CDR2 SNEGSKA come from the germline V gene (reference sequence). The CDR3 region has the DNA TGCAGTGCTGCTGGGGACACTTCAACTAATGAAAAACTGTTTTTT. Translating it yields CSAAGDTSTNEKLFF.

The chain recombines TRBV5-1 with TRBJ2-1, with TRBD1 identical over 9 bases. The CDR3 consists of 18 residues. V gave up 0 bases and J gave up 3 bases; unmatched junction bases: 10. Germline V lookup: CDR1 SGHRS, CDR2 YFSETQ. The CDR3 protein is CASSLAGTGMENYNEQFF. The DNA for the CDR3 is TGCGCCAGCAGCTTGGCCGGGACAGGGATGGAAAACTACAATGAGCAGTTCTTC.

CDR3 protein: CASSILAAATDTQYF. CDR3 sequence (DNA): TGTGCCAGCAGTATACTAGCGGCTGCCACAGATACGCAGTATTTT. This chain links TRBV12-3 or TRBV12-4 with TRBJ2-3; 8 bases align to TRBD2. The CDR3 has 15 residues. The V and J ends lost 5 bases and 2 bases, in that order; junction bases with no gene match: 6.

In this sample, this clonotype turned up once. This chain joins TRBV30 and TRBJ1-2; D is possibly TRBD1 (6 bases). The V and J ends lost 5 bases and 5 bases respectively, with 24 bases between them. The CDR3 spans 16 residues. Germline V CDR1 and CDR2: GTSNPN, SVGIG (reference sequence). For the CDR3, the DNA is TGTGCCTGGTACAGCACAGGGTTCGGGAGACTATATGGCTACACCTTC. Its translation is CAWYSTGFGRLYGYTF.

The rearrangement uses TRBV5-1 and TRBJ2-7; the match to TRBD2 covers 8 bases. Judging by the DNA end, TRBJ2-5 fits better; the J call may be wrong. This CDR3 has 15 residues. Germline V gives CDR1 SGHRS, CDR2 YFSETQ. The CDR3 region has the DNA TGCGCCAGCAGGGACCGGGGACTAGGAAAAGAGACCCAGTACTTC. This sequence encodes CASRDRGLGKETQYF.

This rearrangement joins TRBV2 to TRBJ2-4, with 7 bases fitting TRBD2. The J call is doubtful: the DNA matches TRBJ2-7 better. The CDR3 length is 16 residues. Germline CDR1 reads SNHLY; CDR2 reads FYNNEI. CDR3 amino acids: CASRGFERTRGDEQYF. CDR3 coding DNA: TGTGCCAGCAGGGGATTTGAGAGGACTAGGGGTGACGAGCAGTACTTC.

Only one count was recorded for this clonotype. A much bigger clone sits one base away, suggesting this may be a read error. The chain uses TRBV10-1 and TRBJ2-3; D uncertain. The CDR3 covers 15 residues. CDR1 and CDR2 from the germline V gene are WNHNN and SYGVQD (reference sequence). CDR3 DNA: TGCGCCAGCAGTGACCACGAGCTACAACGAGATGCGCAGTATTTT. Protein product: CASSDHELQRDAQYF.

This clonotype appeared a few times. The chain combines TRBV5-6 with TRBJ1-5; 7 bases align to TRBD1. In germline, CDR1 is SGHDT, CDR2 YYEEEE. CDR3 length: 14 amino acids. V dropped 2 bases and J dropped 7; count of bases not matched to a gene: 6. The CDR3 coding sequence is TGTGCCAGCAGCTTTGGCACAGGGGTCCAGCCCCAGCATTTT. It yields the protein CASSFGTGVQPQHF. The full variable domain, with the rest looked up from reference TRBV5-6 and TRBJ1-5, is DAGVTQSPTHLIKTRGQQVTLRCSPKSGHDTVSWYQQALGQGPQFIFQYYEEEERQRGNFPDRFSGHQFPNYSSELNVNALLLGDSALYLCASSFGTGVQPQHFGDGTRLSIL.

Points on this clonotype: This could be a read error, since a much larger clone is one nucleotide away. V gene TRBV5-6 combines with J gene TRBJ2-1; TRBD2 agrees at 10 bases. In germline, CDR1 is SGHDT, CDR2 YYEEEE. With V trimmed by 7 bases and J by 8 bases, 12 bases remained unmatched. This CDR3 is built from 15 residues. CDR3 protein: CASAPGLARGDEQFF. Written as DNA, the CDR3 is TGTGCCAGCGCCCCGGGACTAGCGAGAGGCGATGAGCAGTTCTTC. Variable domain in full (rest from reference TRBV5-6 and TRBJ2-1): DAGVTQSPTHLIKTRGQQVTLRCSPKSGHDTVSWYQQALGQGPQFIFQYYEEEERQRGNFPDRFSGHQFPNYSSELNVNALLLGDSALYLCASAPGLARGDEQFFGPGTRLTVL.